This TCR beta chain was found in a study of T-cell memory formation after mild COVID-19. TCRdb itself ran the 5' RACE reads through MiXCR, one entry per CDR3 protein. The sample lists 200,000 to 300,000 distinct CDR3 sequences, roughly 17% occurring once. In its sample, this clonotype was seen a few times. Trimming removed 7 bases at V and 4 bases at J, with 10 bases between. Germline V gives CDR1 SEHNR, CDR2 FQNEAQ (reference sequence). CDR3 length: 12 amino acids. This chain uses TRBV7-9 with TRBJ1-2, with D maybe TRBD1 (6 bases). Sequenced material: PBMCs or a T cell subset sorted from them (not recorded which). The origin of this receptor is a man younger than 30 who had mild COVID-19 (a few samples of this study predate the infection). Cell type and time point are not known. As DNA, the CDR3 is TGTGCCAGCACCGGGGGCGGCTATGGCTACACCTTC. Protein sequence: CASTGGGYGYTF. Using reference TRBV7-9 and TRBJ1-2 for the parts outside the CDR3, the full variable domain is DTGVSQNPRHKITKRGQNVTFRCDPISEHNRLYWYRQTLGQGPEFLTYFQNEAQLEKSRLLSDRFSAERPKGSFSTLEIQRTEQGDSAMYLCASTGGGYGYTFGSGTRLTVV.